This TCR beta chain was sequenced for a study of radiotherapy plus CTLA-4 blockade in lung cancer. Across the study: Objective responses were recorded in around 18% of patients, with disease control recorded in 25% to 35%. Study conclusions and caveats: Researchers report tumor-derived TCR clones expanding in blood after radiotherapy plus ipilimumab.

The method was immunoSEQ multiplex PCR; TCRdb's version includes in-frame clones alone and lacks a portion of them. The table lists about 120,000 clones, 85% to 90% of them singletons. With regard to this clone: Its antigen is as yet unknown.

Trimming took off 3 bases at V and 8 bases at J, with 11 bases between the two ends. This CDR3 is 13 amino acids long. Germline values: CDR1 KGHSH, CDR2 LQKENI. The source of this sequence is a human donor with non-small cell lung cancer that progressed on radiotherapy plus ipilimumab. The sample here was peripheral blood, taken from a patient treated with radiotherapy plus ipilimumab. The rearrangement links TRBV18 to TRBJ1-5, with D hard to call. The CDR3 reads CASSPDGDKPQHF. For the CDR3, the DNA is TGTGCCAGCTCACCGGACGGAGATAAGCCCCAGCATTTT.